Included here is one TCR beta chain sequence, with context. Its target is unknown. One base away lies a much larger clone, so this may be a sequencing read error. TCRdb re-derived calls from the 5' RACE reads in MiXCR, one entry per CDR3 protein. This sample yields thousands of distinct CDR3 sequences, of which around 3.1% are seen a single time; about 20% belongs to the top ten. Time point given: sample taken at primary tumor resection. Tumor, nontumor lung or frozen PBMC supplied whole RNA that was sequenced unsorted. This CDR3 has 15 amino acids. The V gene's germline CDR1 is SGHDT and CDR2 YYEEEE. This sample is part of a study of spatial heterogeneity in lung cancer. Overall study findings and caveats: How many expanded intratumoral alpha and beta TCRs were present tracked the tumor mutation count, which was a count of nonsynonymous mutations. Coverage of tumor T cells was estimated at 6% to 7% for alpha chains and 12% to 15% for beta chains.

This receptor was taken from a male donor with early-stage non-small cell lung cancer. The sample in question was lung tumor tissue, obtained at surgery. The V and J genes are TRBV5-6 and TRBJ2-1, with 11 bases lining up with TRBD2. The CDR3 here is CASSFTSGGYIEQFF. The CDR3 nucleotides read TGTGCCAGCAGCTTTACTAGCGGGGGTTACATTGAGCAGTTCTTC.